The 29 T cell receptor beta chains below all came from one sample that was sequenced in a study of blood T cell repertoires in COVID-19. The protocol was immunoSEQ multiplex PCR, while the TCRdb copy is restricted to in-frame clones and leaves out a portion. Of around 130,000 clones in the sample, 85% were seen once. The sample consisted of peripheral blood. All receptors derive from a human donor in a cohort sampled during active COVID-19.

This chain uses TRBV19 with TRBJ1-1; 9 bases fit TRBD1. The CDR3 has 14 residues. Losses at the gene ends were 6 bases for V and 4 bases for J; bases not matched to a gene: 6. Germline values: CDR1 LNHDA, CDR2 SQIVND (reference sequence). The CDR3 region has the DNA TGTGCCAGTAGGCAACAGGGGGCGCGCACTGAAGCTTTCTTT. Protein sequence: CASRQQGARTEAFF.

The rearrangement uses TRBV5-5 and TRBJ2-5; tentatively, D is TRBD2 (6 bases). Germline V gene data show CDR1 as SGHKS and CDR2 as YYEKEE (reference sequence). The V end was cut by 5 bases, the J end by 4 bases, with 15 bases between. This CDR3 comprises 14 residues. The CDR3 DNA reads as TGTGCCAGCAGTGGGGGGACGGCCTCAGAGACCCAGTACTTC. Amino acid sequence: CASSGGTASETQYF.

This clone was seen just once. The V call is TRBV5-4, the J call TRBJ2-5; weak D call: TRBD1 (7 bases). Germline V gene data show CDR1 as SGHNT and CDR2 as YYREEE (reference sequence). V gave up 1 base and J gave up 9 bases, with 13 bases separating them. The CDR3 has 13 residues. CDR3 in amino acids: CASSLRRGRSQYF. The CDR3 coding sequence is TGTGCCAGCAGCTTGCGCAGGGGGAGGTCCCAGTACTTC.

V is TRBV7-2 and J is TRBJ2-1; perhaps TRBD2 as D (6 bases). V was cut by 4 bases and J by 3 bases, with 13 bases left in between. The CDR3 has 15 amino acids. The germline CDR1 and CDR2 sequences are SGHTA and FQGNSA. CDR3 in amino acids: CASSSRGALYNEQFF. The CDR3 nucleotides read TGTGCCAGCAGCTCGCGGGGAGCCCTCTACAATGAGCAGTTCTTC. Full variable domain (outside the CDR3, taken from reference TRBV7-2 and TRBJ2-1): GAGVSQSPSNKVTEKGKDVELRCDPISGHTALYWYRQSLGQGLEFLIYFQGNSAPDKSGLPSDRFSAERTGGSVSTLTIQRTQQEDSAVYLCASSSRGALYNEQFFGPGTRLTVL.

CDR3 DNA sequence: TGTGCCAGCGGAGACAGGGTGAGCGGGGAGCTGTTTTTT. The encoded protein is CASGDRVSGELFF. This chain links TRBV9 with TRBJ2-2; 7 positions agree with TRBD1. CDR3 length: 13 residues. V dropped 7 bases and J dropped 7; count of bases not matched to a gene: 7. Germline V lookup: CDR1 SGDLS, CDR2 YYNGEE.

The V call is TRBV19, the J call TRBJ1-5, with D maybe TRBD1 (6 bases). The length of the CDR3 is 14 residues. Germline V gene sequence: CDR1 LNHDA, CDR2 SQIVND (reference sequence). The ends were cut back, 3 bases at V and 2 bases at J, with 8 bases in the middle. CDR3: CASSMTGGNQPQHF. CDR3 sequence (DNA): TGTGCCAGTAGTATGACAGGAGGCAATCAGCCCCAGCATTTT.

This chain joins TRBV5-1 and TRBJ2-2, with a tentative D call TRBD1 (6 bases). The germline CDR1 and CDR2 sequences are SGHRS and YFSETQ. V shed 4 bases and J shed 1 base, with 14 bases lying between them. This CDR3 contains 16 residues. This CDR3 reads CASSLGHLQNTGELFF. The CDR3 DNA follows: TGCGCCAGCAGCCTGGGACACCTCCAGAACACCGGGGAGCTGTTTTTT.

The chain recombines TRBV9 with TRBJ2-1; 7 nucleotides align to TRBD2. The CDR3 consists of 16 residues. V was clipped by 0 bases and J by 2 bases; unmatched bases: 5. Per germline, CDR1 SGDLS and CDR2 YYNGEE. CDR3 in DNA: TGTGCCAGCAGCGTAGGGGAGGGTTTCACCTACAATGAGCAGTTCTTC. Residues: CASSVGEGFTYNEQFF.

This rearrangement joins TRBV7-8 to TRBJ1-5, with D perhaps TRBD1 (6 bases). Germline V lookup: CDR1 SGHVS, CDR2 FQNEAQ. The V gene lost 6 bases and the J gene lost 7 bases, with 25 bases spanning the gap. The CDR3 is 17 residues long. CDR3 DNA sequence: TGTGCCAGCAGTCTAGAAGCCTGGCGGGGGGGCGGACAGCCCCAGCATTTT. This encodes CASSLEAWRGGGQPQHF.

J is TRBJ1-1 and V is TRBV5-1; perhaps TRBD1 as D (6 bases). V was trimmed by 6 bases and J by 5 bases, leaving 17 bases between them. This CDR3 is built from 14 residues. CDR1 is SGHRS and CDR2 is YFSETQ in the germline V gene. CDR3 loop: CASTRIGGGTEAFF. The CDR3 DNA sequence: TGCGCCAGCACCCGGATAGGGGGAGGGACTGAAGCTTTCTTT.

As DNA, the CDR3 is TGTGCCTGGAGTGTCTCCAGGATCGTCGACACTGAAGCTTTCTTT. Translating gives CAWSVSRIVDTEAFF. The chain recombines TRBV30 with TRBJ1-1; D is unclear. The CDR3 runs to 15 residues. CDR1 GTSNPN and CDR2 SVGIG come from the germline V gene (reference sequence). The germline V and J ends were trimmed by 0 bases and 3 bases, with 14 bases remaining between them.

This clone was seen just once. This rearrangement joins TRBV3-1 (or the pseudogene TRBV3-2) to TRBJ1-2; D not certain. V was pared by 4 bases and J by 4 bases, with 19 bases between. Per the germline V gene, CDR1 is LGHDT and CDR2 is YNNKEL (reference sequence). This CDR3 comprises 16 residues. DNA for the CDR3: TGTGCCAGCAGCCCGAACCCAGGACTTCTCTTCTATGGCTACACCTTC. As protein: CASSPNPGLLFYGYTF.

The chain combines TRBV30 with TRBJ2-3, with TRBD2 matching 15 bases. The germline V gene has CDR1 GTSNPN and CDR2 SVGIG (reference sequence). With V trimmed by 2 bases and J by 8 bases, 5 bases remained unmatched. This CDR3 has 15 residues. CDR3 amino acids: CAWSIGTSGRSTQYF. The DNA for the CDR3 is TGTGCCTGGAGTATCGGGACTAGCGGGAGGTCTACGCAGTATTTT.

This rearrangement joins TRBV19 to TRBJ2-3, with D perhaps matching TRBD1 (6 bases). The CDR3 spans 15 residues. Germline V gives CDR1 LNHDA, CDR2 SQIVND (reference sequence). The V end lost 4 bases, the J end lost 1 base, and 12 bases lay between the germline ends. The CDR3 loop reads CASSTYRVGTDTQYF. The DNA of the CDR3 is TGTGCCAGTAGTACGTACAGGGTAGGCACAGATACGCAGTATTTT.

The genes are TRBV19 and TRBJ2-3, with 10 bases fitting TRBD1. Germline V gene lookup returns CDR1 LNHDA and CDR2 SQIVND (reference sequence). V was pared by 5 bases and J by 4 bases, with 0 bases of the junction left unmatched. The CDR3 covers 13 residues. The chain's CDR3 is CASSGTGADTQYF. The DNA of the CDR3 is TGTGCCAGTAGTGGGACAGGGGCAGATACGCAGTATTTT.

This clone was recorded only once. This chain links TRBV7-6 with TRBJ1-2; 7 nucleotides match TRBD1. Germline values: CDR1 SGHVS, CDR2 FNYEAQ. J gave up 5 bases and V 1 base, and 13 bases lay outside the gene matches. This CDR3 comprises 17 residues. CDR3 in amino acids: CASSLVPPGGGQYGYTF. Here the CDR3 DNA reads TGTGCCAGCAGCTTAGTTCCGCCGGGGGGGGGACAGTATGGCTACACCTTC.

The genes are TRBV21-1 and TRBJ1-6; no DNA check was done on the table's D call, TRBD1. TRBV21-1 is reported as a pseudogene. There are 13 residues in the CDR3. CDR3 coding DNA: TGTGCCAGCAGCCCTCGTATGGCCTCACCCCTCCACTTT. As protein: CASSPRMASPLHF.

The chain links TRBV9 to TRBJ2-5; TRBD2 matches at 12 bases. CDR1 and CDR2 from the germline V gene are SGDLS and YYNGEE. CDR3 length equals 18 residues. The V gene end was trimmed by 4 bases and the J gene end by 2 bases; junction bases not matched to a gene: 12. The CDR3 nucleotides read TGTGCCAGCAGCATGACCTTCCAGGGACTAGCGGGTCAAGAGACCCAGTACTTC. Its protein is CASSMTFQGLAGQETQYF.

The chain recombines TRBV19 with TRBJ1-1; D gene ambiguous. Trimming took off 6 bases at V and 5 bases at J, with 16 bases between the two ends. CDR1 and CDR2 from the germline V gene are LNHDA and SQIVND (reference sequence). This CDR3 region has 14 residues. The CDR3 DNA is TGTGCCAGTAGGGTCGAGGGTTTGCGGACTGAAGCTTTCTTT. It specifies CASRVEGLRTEAFF.

This chain uses TRBV5-1 with TRBJ1-1, with 7 positions matching TRBD1. Germline CDR1 reads SGHRS; CDR2 reads YFSETQ. The CDR3 length is 15 residues. The trim removed 4 bases at V and 3 bases at J, leaving 9 bases unmatched. The CDR3 region is CASSLGTARDTEAFF. CDR3 bases: TGCGCCAGCAGCCTAGGGACAGCACGGGACACTGAAGCTTTCTTT.

The V gene is TRBV25-1, the J gene TRBJ1-2, with a weak D call TRBD1 (6 bases). The germline V gene has CDR1 MGHDK and CDR2 SYGVNS. This CDR3 comprises 15 residues. Trimming cost V 1 base and J 8 bases, with 17 bases left between them. The CDR3 nucleotides read TGTGCCAGCAGTGAATGGGGCTTTCAGGGGAACGGCTACACCTTC. Translation: CASSEWGFQGNGYTF.

This chain uses TRBV6-6 with TRBJ2-1; no firm D call. The CDR3 has 14 amino acids. Germline V gene sequence: CDR1 MNHNY, CDR2 SVGAGI (reference sequence). Trimming shortened V by 0 bases and J by 4 bases, and 7 bases separated the two germline ends. CDR3 amino acids: CASSYSTTYNEQFF. The CDR3 DNA reads TGTGCCAGCAGTTACTCAACGACTTACAATGAGCAGTTCTTC.

The chain carries TRBV7-7 and TRBJ2-1; TRBD2 matches 11 bases. The CDR3 totals 15 residues. Germline trimming cut 3 bases from V and 8 bases from J; bases unmatched to any gene: 6. From germline, CDR1 is SSHAT and CDR2 FNYEAQ (reference sequence). The CDR3 DNA is TGTGCCAGCAGCTTCGGGACTAGCGGCAGTGATGAGCAGTTCTTC. This translates into CASSFGTSGSDEQFF.

V usage is TRBV6-5 and J usage is TRBJ2-1, with 8 bases aligning to TRBD2. This CDR3 is built from 15 residues. CDR1 is MNHEY, CDR2 SVGAGI, per germline. The junction had 21 bases not matched to a gene; V was cut back by 11 bases and J by 12 bases. The CDR3 loop is CASQPGGRVQYGQFF. CDR3 DNA: TGTGCCTCCCAGCCGGGGGGGAGGGTTCAATATGGGCAGTTCTTC.

The rearrangement joins TRBV19 to TRBJ2-5, with 8 bases that match TRBD2. The CDR3 is 15 residues long. Looked up from germline, CDR1 is LNHDA and CDR2 is SQIVND (reference sequence). After removal of 4 bases from V and 5 bases from J, the junction contained 9 bases not matched to a gene. CDR3 coding DNA: TGTGCCAGTAGTAGAAGGCTAGCGGGTCGGGAGACCCAGTACTTC. This sequence encodes CASSRRLAGRETQYF. The variable domain in full, with the rest retrieved from reference TRBV19 and TRBJ2-5, is DGGITQSPKYLFRKEGQNVTLSCEQNLNHDAMYWYRQDPGQGLRLIYYSQIVNDFQKGDIAEGYSVSREKKESFPLTVTSAQKNPTAFYLCASSRRLAGRETQYFGPGTRLLVL.

The chain employs TRBV6-5 and TRBJ1-1, with D hard to call. The CDR3 loop spans 13 amino acids. Germline V gene lookup returns CDR1 MNHEY and CDR2 SVGAGI. Trimming removed 5 bases from V and 3 bases from J, with 10 bases in between. CDR3 bases: TGTGCCAGCAGTCGGCAACGGGACACTGAAGCTTTCTTT. Translation gives CASSRQRDTEAFF.

The chain links TRBV19 to TRBJ2-3; no clear D gene. The V end lost 7 bases, the J end lost 4 bases, and 9 bases lay between the germline ends. The CDR3 totals 12 residues. Germline V gene sequence: CDR1 LNHDA, CDR2 SQIVND (reference sequence). The CDR3 sequence is CASIGNADTQYF. In DNA form, the CDR3 reads TGTGCCAGTATCGGTAACGCAGATACGCAGTATTTT.

The chain combines TRBV30 with TRBJ1-5; tentative D call: TRBD1 (6 bases). V was cut by 2 bases and J by 2 bases, with 13 bases left in between. The CDR3 runs to 15 residues. CDR1 and CDR2 (germline): GTSNPN, SVGIG (reference sequence). For the CDR3, the DNA is TGTGCCTGGAGTCTTCGGGGGGCTGGCAATCAGCCCCAGCATTTT. Residues: CAWSLRGAGNQPQHF.

Only one count was recorded for this clone. The chain recombines TRBV10-3 with TRBJ1-2; no clear D gene. Germline values: CDR1 ENHRY, CDR2 SYGVKD. The CDR3 contains 16 residues. The V end was cut by 6 bases, the J end by 0 bases, with 17 bases between. The CDR3 coding sequence is TGTGCCATCAGCCATAGCGGTCAGGACGCTAACTATGGCTACACCTTC. Its protein is CAISHSGQDANYGYTF.